Listed below are T cell receptor beta chains from one sample, sequenced in a study of T cells in narcolepsy. TCRdb keeps only in-frame clones here, not all; method: immunoSEQ multiplex PCR. The table lists under 35,000 clones, around 83% of them singletons, with about 2.8% in the top ten. Sequencing input: CD45RA- memory CD4+ T cells from PBMCs. The receptors were gathered from a human donor with narcolepsy. Each CDR3 is given with its conserved first and last residue. Each record gives: clone size, CDR3 length, D gene, V gene, J gene, CDR3 protein, CDR3 DNA. D genes are given only for firm matches. Size tells how often a clone was seen (once, few, many) or the class of an expanded clone, and some rows leave it out.

clone_size: .; cdr3_length: 12; d_call: .; v_call: TRBV5-5; j_call: TRBJ1-5; cdr3_aa: CASSLGFEPQHF; cdr3_nt: TGTGCCAGCAGCTTGGGCTTTGAGCCCCAGCATTTT
clone_size: .; cdr3_length: 13; d_call: .; v_call: TRBV2; j_call: TRBJ1-2; cdr3_aa: CASSLLGGYGYTF; cdr3_nt: TGTGCCAGCAGTCTGCTAGGGGGCTATGGCTACACCTTC
clone_size: .; cdr3_length: 13; d_call: .; v_call: TRBV9; j_call: TRBJ2-1; cdr3_aa: CASSVRGGNEQFF; cdr3_nt: TGTGCCAGCAGCGTCAGGGGGGGCAATGAGCAGTTCTTC
clone_size: .; cdr3_length: 15; d_call: TRBD1; v_call: TRBV5-7; j_call: TRBJ2-7; cdr3_aa: CASSQRDRGGYEQYF; cdr3_nt: TGTGCCAGCAGCCAGAGGGACAGGGGGGGATACGAGCAGTACTTC
clone_size: .; cdr3_length: 17; d_call: TRBD2; v_call: TRBV2; j_call: TRBJ2-7; cdr3_aa: CASSEAGGGRGRYEQYF; cdr3_nt: TGTGCCAGCAGTGAAGCCGGCGGGGGACGGGGAAGGTACGAGCAGTACTTC
clone_size: .; cdr3_length: 15; d_call: .; v_call: TRBV5-1; j_call: TRBJ2-5; cdr3_aa: CASSISTGKEETQYF; cdr3_nt: TGCGCCAGCAGCATTTCCACAGGGAAGGAAGAGACCCAGTACTTC
clone_size: .; cdr3_length: 14; d_call: .; v_call: TRBV15; j_call: TRBJ2-4; cdr3_aa: CATSREQGFDIQYF; cdr3_nt: TGTGCCACCAGCAGAGAACAGGGATTCGACATTCAGTACTTC
clone_size: .; cdr3_length: 15; d_call: .; v_call: TRBV7-9; j_call: TRBJ1-1; cdr3_aa: CASSPLEGLNTEAFF; cdr3_nt: TGTGCCAGCAGCCCCTTAGAAGGGCTGAACACTGAAGCTTTCTTT
clone_size: .; cdr3_length: 14; d_call: TRBD1; v_call: TRBV5-1; j_call: TRBJ1-4; cdr3_aa: CASSIQGANEKLFF; cdr3_nt: TGCGCCAGCAGCATACAGGGGGCAAATGAAAAACTGTTTTTT
clone_size: once; cdr3_length: 17; d_call: TRBD2; v_call: TRBV5-4; j_call: TRBJ2-7; cdr3_aa: CASNRGASGNRGNEQYF; cdr3_nt: TGTGCCAGCAACCGGGGGGCTAGCGGGAACCGAGGAAACGAGCAGTACTTC
clone_size: .; cdr3_length: 12; d_call: TRBD1; v_call: TRBV5-8; j_call: TRBJ2-1; cdr3_aa: CASSLWGQGEFF; cdr3_nt: TGTGCCAGCAGCTTGTGGGGACAGGGGGAGTTCTTC
clone_size: .; cdr3_length: 14; d_call: .; v_call: TRBV5-1; j_call: TRBJ1-1; cdr3_aa: CASSLTGRSTEAFF; cdr3_nt: TGCGCCAGCAGCTTGACAGGGCGAAGTACTGAAGCTTTCTTT
clone_size: .; cdr3_length: 16; d_call: TRBD2; v_call: TRBV7-8; j_call: TRBJ2-4; cdr3_aa: CASSRSGGAAKNIQYF; cdr3_nt: TGTGCCAGCAGCAGGAGCGGGGGTGCGGCCAAAAACATTCAGTACTTC
clone_size: once; cdr3_length: 15; d_call: .; v_call: TRBV7-2; j_call: TRBJ2-5; cdr3_aa: CASSLAGRVSEEQYF; cdr3_nt: TGTGCCAGCAGCTTAGCCGGCAGGGTCTCTGAAGAGCAGTACTTC
clone_size: .; cdr3_length: 15; d_call: TRBD2; v_call: TRBV7-3; j_call: TRBJ2-1; cdr3_aa: CASTSGRGYGDEQFF; cdr3_nt: TGTGCCAGCACTTCCGGGAGGGGGTATGGGGATGAGCAGTTCTTC
clone_size: .; cdr3_length: 17; d_call: TRBD2; v_call: TRBV10-3; j_call: TRBJ2-1; cdr3_aa: CAIRGTSGGSSYNEQFF; cdr3_nt: TGTGCCATCAGGGGGACTAGCGGGGGAAGCTCCTACAATGAGCAGTTCTTC
clone_size: .; cdr3_length: 16; d_call: .; v_call: TRBV5-4; j_call: TRBJ1-1; cdr3_aa: CASSPKGGGFPTEAFF; cdr3_nt: TGTGCCAGCAGCCCTAAGGGGGGCGGATTTCCCACTGAAGCTTTCTTT
clone_size: .; cdr3_length: 14; d_call: .; v_call: TRBV6-1; j_call: TRBJ2-2; cdr3_aa: CASSMRGNTGELFF; cdr3_nt: TGTGCCAGCAGCATGCGGGGGAACACCGGGGAGCTGTTTTTT
clone_size: .; cdr3_length: 15; d_call: TRBD2; v_call: TRBV2; j_call: TRBJ2-3; cdr3_aa: CASSSGGASTDTQYF; cdr3_nt: TGTGCCAGCAGTTCCGGGGGGGCTAGCACAGATACGCAGTATTTT
clone_size: .; cdr3_length: 17; d_call: .; v_call: TRBV7-2; j_call: TRBJ2-3; cdr3_aa: CASSSWGQPFSTDTQYF; cdr3_nt: TGTGCCAGCAGCTCCTGGGGGCAGCCTTTTAGCACAGATACGCAGTATTTT
clone_size: .; cdr3_length: 14; d_call: .; v_call: TRBV14; j_call: TRBJ1-2; cdr3_aa: CASSQGLINYGYTF; cdr3_nt: TGTGCCAGCAGCCAAGGGTTAATTAACTATGGCTACACCTTC
clone_size: once; cdr3_length: 14; d_call: TRBD2; v_call: TRBV7-9; j_call: TRBJ2-1; cdr3_aa: CASSLIMLADEQFF; cdr3_nt: TGTGCCAGCAGCTTAATTATGCTAGCGGATGAGCAGTTCTTC
clone_size: few; cdr3_length: 14; d_call: .; v_call: TRBV7-9; j_call: TRBJ2-3; cdr3_aa: CASTAASSTDTQYF; cdr3_nt: TGTGCCAGCACCGCGGCTTCTAGCACAGATACGCAGTATTTT